Listed here are 6 T cell receptor beta chains from one sample, sequenced in a study of blood T cell repertoires in COVID-19. Using immunoSEQ multiplex PCR, the repertoire was profiled, and TCRdb retains in-frame clones only, with some absent. Of 190,000 or so clones in the sample, around nine tenths were seen once. Source material: peripheral blood. These receptors were taken from a man in his sixties who had recovered from COVID-19.

The chain recombines TRBV5-5 with TRBJ2-6; D ambiguous. Germline V gene data show CDR1 as SGHKS and CDR2 as YYEKEE (reference sequence). V lost 1 base to trimming and J lost 0 bases, with 11 bases between them. This CDR3 is 17 amino acids long. The CDR3 sequence: CASSLRGLSSGANVLTF. The CDR3 DNA follows: TGTGCCAGCAGCTTGCGAGGCCTTTCCTCTGGGGCCAACGTCCTGACTTTC.

The rearrangement joins TRBV11-2 to TRBJ1-4; 7 bases match TRBD1. The CDR3 sequence is 15 residues long. V lost 1 base to trimming and J lost 8 bases; unmatched junction nucleotides: 7. The V gene's germline CDR1 is SGHAT and CDR2 FQNNGV. DNA for the CDR3: TGTGCCAGCAGCTTAGGGACAGGCCCCTACGAAAAACTGTTTTTT. This translates into CASSLGTGPYEKLFF.

The table lists this clone with a few counts. The V call is TRBV27, the J call TRBJ2-3; D call uncertain. CDR1 and CDR2 (germline): MNHEY, SMNVEV (reference sequence). Trimming took off 8 bases at V and 1 base at J, with 10 bases between the two ends. This CDR3 spans 13 amino acids. The DNA for the CDR3 is TGTGCCAGCCGGCGGAGCCGCACAGATACGCAGTATTTT. Its translation: CASRRSRTDTQYF.

CDR3 DNA: TGTGCCAGCTCCCGCGGAAGGGACAGGGCAGGCGAGCAGTACTTC. This translates into CASSRGRDRAGEQYF. This chain joins TRBV18 and TRBJ2-7, with 9 bases matching TRBD1. From germline, CDR1 is KGHSH and CDR2 LQKENI. The trim removed 6 bases at V and 6 bases at J, leaving 12 bases unmatched. The CDR3 is 15 amino acids.

The chain uses TRBV5-1 and TRBJ2-3; the D gene is possibly TRBD1 (6 bases). CDR1 and CDR2 (germline): SGHRS, YFSETQ. This CDR3 contains 15 residues. Trimming left V 4 bases short and J 0 bases short, with 12 bases between. The CDR3 region has the DNA TGCGCCAGCAGCAGAACAGGGATGAGCACAGATACGCAGTATTTT. It translates to CASSRTGMSTDTQYF.

This rearrangement joins TRBV4-1 to TRBJ1-2, with 9 bases fitting TRBD1. There are 16 residues in the CDR3. V trimming: 1 base; J trimming: 4 bases; junction bases outside the gene matches: 7. Germline CDR1 and CDR2: MGHRA and YSYEKL. The CDR3 nucleotides are TGCGCCAGCAGCCAAGCAGGGACAGGGAATGCCTATGGCTACACCTTC. It specifies CASSQAGTGNAYGYTF.